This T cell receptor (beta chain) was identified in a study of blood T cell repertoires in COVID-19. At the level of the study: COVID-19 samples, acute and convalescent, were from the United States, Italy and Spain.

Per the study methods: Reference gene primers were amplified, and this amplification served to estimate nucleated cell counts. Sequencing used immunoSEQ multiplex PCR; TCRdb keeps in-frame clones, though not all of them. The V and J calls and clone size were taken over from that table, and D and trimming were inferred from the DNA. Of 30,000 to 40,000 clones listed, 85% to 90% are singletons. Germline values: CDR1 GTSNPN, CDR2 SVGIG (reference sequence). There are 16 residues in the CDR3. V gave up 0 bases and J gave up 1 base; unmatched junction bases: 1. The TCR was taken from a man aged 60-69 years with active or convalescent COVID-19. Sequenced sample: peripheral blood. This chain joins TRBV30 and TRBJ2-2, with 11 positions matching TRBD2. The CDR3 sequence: CAWSVGLAGNTGELFF. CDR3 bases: TGTGCCTGGAGTGTAGGACTAGCGGGGAACACCGGGGAGCTGTTTTTT.